Reported below is one T cell receptor (beta chain). The antigen remains undetermined. Germline values: CDR1 SGDLS, CDR2 YYNGEE. This CDR3 is built from 16 residues. The V and J ends lost 0 bases and 2 bases respectively, with 13 bases between them. TCRdb keeps only in-frame clones here, not all; method: immunoSEQ multiplex PCR. The sample lists about 48,000 clones; roughly 72% were seen once. These data originate in a study of STAT5B mutations in CD4+ large granular lymphocyte leukemia. Overall study results and limits: Top patient clones used TRBV06 genes more often: 8/27 versus 2/35 in controls. Patient CD4-sorted repertoires looked more clonal than healthy CD4+ repertoires, even without putative leukemic clones.

Controls came from buffy coats of healthy blood donors. The sequence came from a human donor in good health. The genes are TRBV9 and TRBJ2-3; D is ambiguous. The source material was CD4+ T cells from blood buffy coats. This CDR3 reads CASSVALGILTDTQYF. DNA of the CDR3: TGTGCCAGCAGCGTAGCCCTCGGTATCCTCACAGATACGCAGTATTTT.